Listed here are 22 T cell receptor beta chains from one sample, sequenced in a study of T-cell reconstitution after alpha-beta-depleted transplantation in children. Researchers prepared the TCRbeta library using unique molecular identifiers, the study reports. Via MiXCR, TCRdb re-called the PCR reads, giving one row per CDR3 protein. The sample consists of more than 200,000 distinct CDR3 sequences, about 26% of them appearing once. The material sequenced was PBMCs, taken before TCRalphabeta/CD19-depleted stem cell transplant. These receptors came from a girl aged 2-10 years with Fanconi anemia, due to receive a stem cell transplant.

This clonotype was detected ten times or more. The chain joins TRBV7-9 to TRBJ2-1; no clear D gene. V lost 1 base and J 7 bases, leaving 8 bases between the germline ends. This CDR3 spans 13 amino acids. Germline CDR1 and CDR2: SEHNR and FQNEAQ (reference sequence). The CDR3 region is CASSLVQRNEQFF. As DNA, the CDR3 is TGTGCCAGCAGCTTAGTGCAAAGGAATGAGCAGTTCTTC. Combining the CDR3 with reference TRBV7-9 and TRBJ2-1 gives the whole variable domain DTGVSQNPRHKITKRGQNVTFRCDPISEHNRLYWYRQTLGQGPEFLTYFQNEAQLEKSRLLSDRFSAERPKGSFSTLEIQRTEQGDSAMYLCASSLVQRNEQFFGPGTRLTVL.

This chain links TRBV20-1 with TRBJ2-7, with D tentatively TRBD1 (6 bases). V was clipped by 2 bases and J by 6 bases, with 8 bases between them. CDR3 length: 11 residues. Germline V gene lookup returns CDR1 DFQATT and CDR2 SNEGSKA (reference sequence). For the CDR3, the DNA is TGCAGTGCTAGATTCAGGGGCGAGCAGTACTTC. Translated: CSARFRGEQYF.

The V call is TRBV20-1, the J call TRBJ2-1, with a tentative D call TRBD2 (6 bases). V was clipped by 4 bases and J by 0 bases, with 10 bases between them. The CDR3 extends over 14 amino acids. CDR1 is DFQATT and CDR2 is SNEGSKA in the germline V gene (reference sequence). The CDR3 is CSATGESSYNEQFF. As DNA, the CDR3 is TGCAGTGCTACGGGGGAGAGCTCCTACAATGAGCAGTTCTTC.

This chain connects TRBV2 to TRBJ1-5, with 9 bases lining up with TRBD1. The CDR3 covers 15 residues. V dropped 8 bases and J dropped 6; count of bases not matched to a gene: 11. The germline CDR1 and CDR2 sequences are SNHLY and FYNNEI. CDR3 in amino acids: CASRVGQGSSQPQHF. For the CDR3, the DNA is TGTGCCAGCCGGGTAGGACAGGGGTCGAGTCAGCCCCAGCATTTT.

This clonotype was recorded many times. This sequence joins TRBV20-1 and TRBJ2-7, with 13 bases fitting TRBD2. This CDR3 spans 13 amino acids. V trimming: 3 bases; J trimming: 7 bases; junction bases outside the gene matches: 3. CDR1 and CDR2 (germline): DFQATT, SNEGSKA (reference sequence). The CDR3 spells CSARWTSGGEQYF. The CDR3 DNA is TGCAGTGCTAGGTGGACTAGCGGGGGAGAGCAGTACTTC.

The gene calls are TRBV7-8 and TRBJ2-5; D is undetermined. Trimming shortened V by 1 base and J by 2 bases, and 11 bases separated the two germline ends. The CDR3 is made up of 15 amino acids. CDR1 is SGHVS, CDR2 FQNEAQ, per germline. Here the CDR3 reads CASSLVRSPQETQYF. Written as DNA, the CDR3 is TGTGCCAGCAGCTTAGTAAGGTCACCTCAAGAGACCCAGTACTTC.

In DNA, the CDR3 is TGTGCCAGCAGCCTTCGGACGGGAAACTCTGGGGCCAACGTCCTGACTTTC. It specifies CASSLRTGNSGANVLTF. The chain has TRBV7-6 and TRBJ2-6; perhaps TRBD2 as D (5 bases). Trimming removed 5 bases at V and 0 bases at J, with 14 bases between. Per germline, CDR1 SGHVS and CDR2 FNYEAQ. The CDR3 contains 17 residues.

This clonotype was detected many times. The rearrangement joins TRBV12-3 or TRBV12-4 to TRBJ2-5; D ambiguous. The CDR3 spans 14 residues. V lost 4 bases to trimming and J lost 5 bases, with 14 bases between them. CDR3 in amino acids: CASSSQSIVETQYF. In DNA, the CDR3 is TGTGCCAGCAGTTCCCAGAGCATCGTGGAGACCCAGTACTTC.

V usage is TRBV28 and J usage is TRBJ1-1; the D is unclear. The CDR3 totals 12 residues. V was cut by 3 bases and J by 4 bases, with 6 bases left in between. Germline V CDR1 and CDR2: MDHEN, SYDVKM. Here the CDR3 DNA reads TGTGCCAGCAGTTTTTCGTCCACTGAAGCTTTCTTT. It translates to CASSFSSTEAFF. The variable domain in full, with the rest retrieved from reference TRBV28 and TRBJ1-1, is DVKVTQSSRYLVKRTGEKVFLECVQDMDHENMFWYRQDPGLGLRLIYFSYDVKMKEKGDIPEGYSVSREKKERFSLILESASTNQTSMYLCASSFSSTEAFFGQGTRLTVV.

The table lists this clonotype with many counts. V gene TRBV11-2 combines with J gene TRBJ2-1, with D perhaps TRBD2 (5 bases). V was cut by 8 bases and J by 2 bases, with 16 bases left in between. Germline lookup yields CDR1 SGHAT and CDR2 FQNNGV. This CDR3 comprises 15 residues. The CDR3 DNA reads TGTGCCAGCCGCCCCCTGCGGGTGGCCTACAATGAGCAGTTCTTC. Protein: CASRPLRVAYNEQFF.

In this sample, this clonotype turned up a few times. The chain is built from TRBV12-3 or TRBV12-4 and TRBJ2-3; 11 bases fit TRBD2. CDR3 length: 18 residues. V dropped 1 base and J dropped 0; count of bases not matched to a gene: 6. CDR3 region: CASSLELAGASSTDTQYF. In nucleotides, the CDR3 is TGTGCCAGCAGTTTAGAACTAGCGGGAGCCTCTAGCACAGATACGCAGTATTTT.

The table lists this clonotype with many counts. This chain links TRBV12-3 or TRBV12-4 with TRBJ2-1; 8 bases match TRBD2. This CDR3 has 14 amino acids. V shed 2 bases, J shed 6 bases, and the junction held 3 bases outside the gene matches. CDR3: CASSLRREGNEQFF. The CDR3 nucleotides read TGTGCCAGCAGTTTAAGACGGGAGGGCAATGAGCAGTTCTTC.

V usage is TRBV20-1 and J usage is TRBJ1-1; D unclear. CDR3 length: 12 residues. Germline CDR1 is DFQATT and CDR2 is SNEGSKA (reference sequence). Trimming shortened V by 5 bases and J by 5 bases, and 12 bases separated the two germline ends. The CDR3 spells CSAAPPWTEAFF. CDR3 bases: TGCAGTGCTGCCCCACCCTGGACTGAAGCTTTCTTT.

About this clonotype itself: Just one base apart from a much larger clone, this may be a read error. This chain joins TRBV13 and TRBJ2-7; TRBD1 matches 8 bases. Per the germline V gene, CDR1 is PRHDT and CDR2 is FYEKMQ (reference sequence). Germline trimming cut 0 bases from V and 1 base from J; bases unmatched to any gene: 2. The CDR3 is 15 residues long. The CDR3 sequence: CASSLGRDRSYEQYF. CDR3 coding DNA: TGTGCCAGCAGCTTAGGCCGGGACAGGTCCTACGAGCAGTACTTC.

The rearrangement joins TRBV28 to TRBJ2-5; D is ambiguous. Germline V lookup: CDR1 MDHEN, CDR2 SYDVKM. The CDR3 covers 15 residues. Trimming removed 4 bases at V and 2 bases at J, with 14 bases between. The CDR3 loop is CASSSLPPVQETQYF. As DNA, the CDR3 is TGTGCCAGCAGTTCCCTCCCGCCCGTACAAGAGACCCAGTACTTC.

This clonotype showed up many times. The chain is built from TRBV7-3 and TRBJ1-1, with a weak D call TRBD1 (5 bases). V lost 4 bases and J 1 base, leaving 7 bases between the germline ends. CDR1 and CDR2 (germline): SGHTA, FQGTGA. The CDR3 contains 13 residues. The CDR3 nucleotides are TGTGCCAGCAGCTCCGACAGGAACACTGAAGCTTTCTTT. Translated: CASSSDRNTEAFF.

In its sample, this clonotype was seen many times. This chain joins TRBV29-1 and TRBJ2-5; maybe TRBD1 (6 bases). CDR1 is SQVTM, CDR2 ANQGSEA, per germline. The CDR3 contains 15 residues. Trimming left V 8 bases short and J 2 bases short, with 21 bases between. This CDR3 reads CSLLRGRGSQETQYF. CDR3 in DNA: TGCAGCCTCTTAAGGGGCAGGGGCTCGCAAGAGACCCAGTACTTC.

This sequence joins TRBV29-1 and TRBJ2-1; tentative D call: TRBD1 (5 bases). Germline V lookup: CDR1 SQVTM, CDR2 ANQGSEA. The CDR3 sequence is 13 residues long. Trimming stripped 7 bases from V and 9 bases from J, with 19 bases between. The CDR3 DNA follows: TGCAGCGAAAGTAAGGGGCGCGACACTGAGCAGTTCTTC. Protein sequence: CSESKGRDTEQFF.

V gene TRBV5-1 combines with J gene TRBJ2-5; 9 bases map to TRBD2. V lost 1 base and J lost 5; bases outside the gene matches: 9. This CDR3 spans 16 amino acids. CDR1 is SGHRS, CDR2 YFSETQ, per germline. CDR3 nucleotide sequence: TGCGCCAGCAGCTTGATGCCTAGCGGGATTGGGGAGACCCAGTACTTC. Protein: CASSLMPSGIGETQYF.

This clonotype has just a few counts. The rearrangement joins TRBV7-2 to TRBJ2-7, with TRBD2 identical over 9 bases. Per germline, CDR1 SGHTA and CDR2 FQGNSA. CDR3 length: 15 residues. Trimming took 3 bases from V and 1 from J; bases not matched to a gene: 4. The CDR3 reads CASSLDSGRSYEQYF. The CDR3 bases are TGTGCCAGCAGCTTGGATAGCGGGAGATCCTACGAGCAGTACTTC.

This chain joins TRBV30 and TRBJ2-3; no definite D call. V dropped 1 base and J dropped 6 bases, with 2 bases sitting between them. Germline values: CDR1 GTSNPN, CDR2 SVGIG (reference sequence). This CDR3 spans 10 amino acids. The CDR3: CAWSGDTQYF. In DNA, the CDR3 is TGTGCCTGGAGTGGGGATACGCAGTATTTT. The variable domain in full, completed from reference TRBV30 and TRBJ2-3, reads SQTIHQWPATLVQPVGSPLSLECTVEGTSNPNLYWYRQAAGRGLQLLFYSVGIGQISSEVPQNLSASRPQDRQFILSSKKLLLSDSGFYLCAWSGDTQYFGPGTRLTVL.

The chain carries TRBV11-2 and TRBJ2-3; TRBD2 agrees at 7 bases. This CDR3 has 16 amino acids. CDR1 is SGHAT and CDR2 is FQNNGV in the germline V gene. Unmatched junction bases numbered 6, after V lost 1 base and J lost 2 bases. DNA of the CDR3: TGTGCCAGCAGCTTAGTCTGGCGGGAGACCACAGATACGCAGTATTTT. It is translated as CASSLVWRETTDTQYF.